Sequencing of this T cell receptor (beta chain) was carried out in a study of immune characterization of retroperitoneal liposarcoma. TCRdb processed the PCR reads anew with MiXCR; each CDR3 protein has one entry. The repertoire holds 5,000 to 6,000 distinct CDR3 sequences, roughly 34% seen once, with roughly 30% in the top ten. V lost 5 bases and J lost 0; bases outside the gene matches: 3. Germline CDR1 MNHNS, CDR2 SASEGT. The CDR3 length is 15 residues. The V gene is TRBV6-1, the J gene TRBJ2-1, with 8 positions matching TRBD2. The receptor comes from a female donor with retroperitoneal liposarcoma. The source material was tumor tissue. In nucleotides, the CDR3 is TGTGCCAGCAGTCAAAGCGGGAGCTCCTACAATGAGCAGTTCTTC. Amino acids: CASSQSGSSYNEQFF.